The subject of this entry is one T cell receptor (beta chain). There is no known antigen for this receptor. One base away there is no much larger clone; base qualities are not given. Library preparation used the immunoSEQ multiplex PCR assay. Rearranged TCR beta chain sequences were amplified using the hsTCRB Kit according to the manufacturer's protocol. TCRB libraries were sequenced on an Illumina MiSeq. Regarding the original processing steps: Demultiplexing, trimming and gene mapping were performed with the kit vendor's proprietary platform. This immuneACCESS table, as held by TCRdb, lists in-frame sequences with V and J called but not all clones. Of the missing ones, under half trace to an unresolved V gene in checked studies; the others have no known cause. V and J calls and clone size are those listed in that table; D and trimming were worked out from the DNA. The sample records some 68,000 clones, about four fifths of which are singletons. Around 8.8% of the sample is in the top ten clones.

The record originates from a study of a mutant IDH1 vaccine in newly diagnosed glioma (dated by TCRdb to the early 2020s). With regard to the full study: Of the roughly 33 treated patients, about 60% were male and around 40% were female, and the mean age was around 40 years. Prior to enrollment, patients had been given standard therapy consisting of radiotherapy alone, temozolomide alone, or radiochemotherapy with temozolomide, with the combination given to most patients. Peripheral blood was collected at six visits: V03 (baseline), V05, V07, V10, V12 and V13. For exploratory analyses, some 24 treated patients had longitudinal TCRB deep sequencing done wherever samples were available.

The investigation overall reported the following: According to the authors, sample limitations meant that analyses of patient blood samples could not be reproduced. Pseudoprogression appeared unrelated to alterations in the top peripheral T cell clonotypes detected by TCRB sequencing. Selection of PBMC samples for TCRB deep sequencing was based on availability. Across multiple MHC alleles, vaccine-induced immune responses were seen in 90% to 95% of patients.

In the paper's terms, the time point label means: baseline, week 1 (first vaccination visit). This specimen's treatment or condition label, per the study, means: pre-vaccination baseline after standard-of-care therapy. All donors had newly diagnosed IDH1-mutant astrocytomas of WHO grade 3 or 4 that showed loss of nuclear ATRX. The samples were drawn from NOA16, a multicentre, single-arm, open-label phase I trial in Germany that tested a mutant IDH1 peptide vaccine in humans for the first time. Visit V03 blood draws served as the baseline sample for immunogenicity testing. Genomic DNA for TCRB sequencing was isolated from EDTA blood with the DNeasy Blood and Tissue Kit. Measured from the cysteine to the phenylalanine, the CDR3 is 14 residues long. The only DNA kept is the CDR3, 42 bases in frame from the first base. The germline V gene supplies CDR1 SGHAT and CDR2 FQNNGV. V loses 2 bases of germline sequence and J loses 9 bases, and the interval between the two ends is 11 bases.

The sequence links TRBV11-2 to TRBJ1-6, with the identity of the D gene unclear. This receptor was identified in a man aged 50 or older with glioma. Specimen: PBMCs, collected from a glioma patient treated with radiotherapy, temozolomide or both. The nucleotide sequence is given as TGTGCCAGCAGCTTACAGCAGGAGATTTCACCCCTCCACTTT. Protein translation: CASSLQQEISPLHF.